This note documents a single TCR beta chain sequence. This sample was taken from a study of blood T cell repertoires in COVID-19. Study in general: Acute-phase and convalescent COVID-19 samples originated in the United States, Italy and Spain.

Sequencing was performed with immunoSEQ multiplex PCR; in TCRdb, only in-frame clones are kept and a portion is missing. This sample has roughly 220,000 clones; 60% to 85% occur once, and the top ten carry around 5.8%. V was clipped by 10 bases and J by 9 bases, with 16 bases between them. CDR1 MNHEY and CDR2 SVGAGI come from the germline V gene. The CDR3 is 13 amino acids. The source is a woman between 65 and 79 years old with acute or convalescent COVID-19. Sequencing was carried out using peripheral blood. The genes are TRBV6-5 and TRBJ1-6, with a tentative D call TRBD1 (5 bases). CDR3 loop: CATRQSLISPLHF. The CDR3 DNA reads as TGTGCCACCAGACAGTCCCTAATTTCACCCCTCCACTTT.